The subject of this entry is one T cell receptor beta chain. The antigen is not known. V lost 4 bases and J lost 5; bases outside the gene matches: 9. This CDR3 is built from 16 residues. From germline, CDR1 is MDHEN and CDR2 SYDVKM. This sample is drawn from a study of T cell responses to AZD1222 COVID-19 vaccine. Sequenced by immunoSEQ multiplex PCR; TCRdb stores in-frame clones only, minus some. This sample has around 50,000 clones; approximately 86% occur once, and the top ten carry 15% to 20%. General observations from the study: Within unmutated variant regions lay the reported targets of nearly half of spike-specific TCRs. Only a handful of people who got AZD1222 tested seropositive at baseline. Regions 160-218 and 743-854 dominated among vaccine-associated CD4 TCRs spanning spike.

This sequence originates from an adult in good health. The chain carries TRBV28 and TRBJ1-5; 9 nucleotides match TRBD1. The sequencing used peripheral blood, collected on day 0 of AZD1222 vaccination. CDR3 coding DNA: TGTGCCAGCAGTTCTAGGGGACAGGGTCGGGATCAGCCCCAGCATTTT. Its protein product is CASSSRGQGRDQPQHF.